This T cell receptor (beta chain) appears in the sequencing data of a study of T cells in Graves' hyperthyroidism and ophthalmopathy. Study-level findings and limits: Among thyroid clonotypes expanded above 0.001, most also appeared in blood.

TCR beta CDR3 regions were amplified from RNA transcripts. TCR CDR3 underwent first-round RT-PCR with the HTBI primer set. Each CDR3 protein gets one entry after TCRdb re-called the multiplex PCR reads with MiXCR. In the table there are nearly 600,000 distinct CDR3 sequences, over 12% of which are singletons. V was shortened by 5 bases and J by 0 bases, with 11 bases between the two germline ends. The CDR3 sequence is 15 residues long. Germline assignment: CDR1 LNHNV and CDR2 YYDKDF (reference sequence). This clonotype was seen a handful of times. Its antigen remains unidentified. Input material: blood. The genes are TRBV15 and TRBJ2-1; D not resolved. The sequence came from a woman younger than 35 with Graves' ophthalmopathy. CDR3 sequence (DNA): TGTGCCACCAGCTCCCCCCGGCGCTCCTACAATGAGCAGTTCTTC. Translating it yields CATSSPRRSYNEQFF.